These T cell receptor beta chains were read from a single sample in a study of T-cell memory formation after mild COVID-19. One entry per CDR3 protein results from TCRdb running MiXCR on the 5' RACE reads. The sample lists some 600,000 distinct CDR3 sequences; 17% were seen once. The material sequenced was PBMCs or a T cell subset sorted from them (not recorded which). These receptors originate from an adult woman who had mild COVID-19 (a few samples of this study predate the infection). Cell type and time point are not known. Both conserved end residues are part of each CDR3. Fields, in order: J gene, clone size, CDR3 length, D gene, V gene, CDR3 protein, CDR3 DNA. The D gene is left open where the match is weak. Only part of the rows carry a size: once, few, many, or a class if the clone is expanded.

>TRBJ2-6|-|17|-|TRBV4-3
CASSQDARHSGANVLTF
TGCGCCAGCAGCCAAGATGCCAGACACTCTGGGGCCAACGTCCTGACTTTC
>TRBJ1-2|few|13|-|TRBV7-2
CASSPGRRPGYTF
TGTGCCAGCAGCCCCGGACGAAGGCCGGGCTACACCTTC
>TRBJ1-2|few|15|-|TRBV5-1
CASSLGSGVFYGYTF
TGCGCCAGCAGCTTGGGTTCAGGGGTGTTCTATGGCTACACCTTC
>TRBJ2-5|-|15|TRBD1|TRBV7-2
CASSRSPGTAETQYF
TGTGCCAGCAGCCGATCCCCCGGGACAGCGGAGACCCAGTACTTC
>TRBJ1-2|-|14|-|TRBV5-1
CASSLVEGSDGYTF
TGCGCCAGCAGCTTGGTGGAGGGGTCGGACGGCTACACCTTC
>TRBJ2-1|few|11|-|TRBV7-2
CASSSSPEQFF
TGTGCCAGCAGCTCAAGCCCTGAGCAGTTCTTC
>TRBJ1-6|-|14|TRBD1|TRBV20-1
CSARDRTGGSPLHF
TGCAGTGCTAGAGACCGGACAGGGGGTTCACCCCTCCACTTT
>TRBJ2-1|many|14|TRBD2|TRBV12-3/TRBV12-4
CASSLMGGYGEQFF
TGTGCCAGCAGTTTAATGGGAGGGTACGGTGAGCAGTTCTTC
>TRBJ2-1|-|15|-|TRBV2
CASSEWLGTNNEQFF
TGTGCCAGCAGTGAATGGTTGGGTACCAACAATGAGCAGTTCTTC
>TRBJ2-1|many|19|TRBD2|TRBV7-6
CASSLVGLAGRSSYNEQFF
TGTGCCAGCAGCTTAGTGGGGCTAGCGGGCCGGAGCTCCTACAATGAGCAGTTCTTC
>TRBJ2-1|-|14|TRBD1|TRBV6-2/TRBV6-3
CASRTGGSYNEQFF
TGTGCCAGCCGAACAGGGGGCTCCTACAATGAGCAGTTCTTC
>TRBJ1-1|-|14|-|TRBV13
CASSLGLMRRVDFF
TGTGCCAGCAGCTTAGGCCTAATGAGGAGGGTCGATTTCTTT
>TRBJ2-1|-|18|TRBD2|TRBV18
CASSPQLSLAGNYNEQFF
TGTGCCAGCTCACCACAGCTTTCACTAGCGGGGAATTACAATGAGCAGTTCTTC
>TRBJ2-5|-|16|-|TRBV3-1
CASSQDVGTYQETQYF
TGTGCCAGCAGCCAAGATGTGGGGACATATCAAGAGACCCAGTACTTC
>TRBJ2-2|many|13|-|TRBV5-1
CASSAQGTGELFF
TGCGCCAGCAGCGCCCAGGGGACGGGGGAGCTGTTTTTT
>TRBJ2-7|few|16|TRBD1|TRBV9
CASSVRPGTGMDEQYF
TGTGCCAGCAGCGTAAGACCCGGGACAGGGATGGACGAGCAGTACTTC
>TRBJ2-1|few|16|-|TRBV5-1
CASSLWGRVSGNEQFF
TGCGCCAGCAGTTTGTGGGGGCGGGTATCCGGCAATGAGCAGTTCTTC
>TRBJ1-1|few|12|-|TRBV20-1
CSARETGIEAFF
TGCAGTGCTAGAGAGACAGGAATTGAAGCTTTCTTT
>TRBJ1-1|many|16|-|TRBV11-1
CASSLRALTGNTEAFF
TGTGCCAGCAGCTTACGGGCCCTGACGGGGAACACTGAAGCTTTCTTT